The clone carrying this T cell receptor beta chain has a single count. Its antigen is not identified. With 60 Vbeta and 13 Jbeta primers, the PCR was carried out. Clones were sequenced by immunoSEQ multiplex PCR, and TCRdb holds only the in-frame ones, with some missing. The sample includes tens of thousands of clones, approximately 84% seen only once; the top ten take approximately 1.2%. This sample is part of a study of cytomegalovirus exposure and HLA in healthy donors. Study observations and caveats: Versus the approximately 670-donor mean, an Asian-associated ancestry cluster reportedly showed fewer N-insertions in a later analysis.

From germline, CDR1 is GTSNPN and CDR2 SVGIG (reference sequence). The CDR3 runs 13 residues. V was trimmed by 1 base and J by 0 bases, leaving 6 bases between them. The origin of this receptor is a girl aged 2 to 9 in good health and CMV-seropositive. This chain connects TRBV30 to TRBJ1-1; D unresolved. The sequenced sample consisted of PBMCs. The CDR3 loop is CAWSATVNTEAFF. Written as DNA, the CDR3 is TGTGCCTGGAGTGCTACGGTGAACACTGAAGCTTTCTTT.